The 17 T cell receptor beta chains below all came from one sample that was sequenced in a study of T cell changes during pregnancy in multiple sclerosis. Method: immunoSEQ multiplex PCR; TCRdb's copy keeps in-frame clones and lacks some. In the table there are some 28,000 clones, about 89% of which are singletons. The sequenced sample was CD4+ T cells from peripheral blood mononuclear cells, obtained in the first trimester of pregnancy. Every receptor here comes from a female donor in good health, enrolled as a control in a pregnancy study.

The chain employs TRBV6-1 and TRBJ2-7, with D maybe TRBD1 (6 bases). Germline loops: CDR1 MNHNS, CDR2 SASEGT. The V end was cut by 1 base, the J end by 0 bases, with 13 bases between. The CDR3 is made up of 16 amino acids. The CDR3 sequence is CASSEGGQSSSYEQYF. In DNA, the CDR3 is TGTGCCAGCAGTGAAGGAGGACAGTCTAGCTCCTACGAGCAGTACTTC.

CDR3 residues: CASSFLQGGTDTQYF. CDR3 nucleotide sequence: TGTGCCAGCAGTTTTCTACAGGGGGGCACAGATACGCAGTATTTT. The chain is built from TRBV27 and TRBJ2-3; 8 nucleotides agree with TRBD1. After removal of 3 bases from V and 1 base from J, the junction contained 3 bases not matched to a gene. The CDR3 consists of 15 residues. CDR1 and CDR2 (germline): MNHEY, SMNVEV (reference sequence).

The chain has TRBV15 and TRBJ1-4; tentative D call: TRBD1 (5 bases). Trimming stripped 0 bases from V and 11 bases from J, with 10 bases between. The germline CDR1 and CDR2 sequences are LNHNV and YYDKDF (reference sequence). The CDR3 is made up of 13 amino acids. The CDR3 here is CATSRDRGGKLFF. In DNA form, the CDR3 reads TGTGCCACCAGCAGAGATCGGGGGGGGAAACTGTTTTTT.

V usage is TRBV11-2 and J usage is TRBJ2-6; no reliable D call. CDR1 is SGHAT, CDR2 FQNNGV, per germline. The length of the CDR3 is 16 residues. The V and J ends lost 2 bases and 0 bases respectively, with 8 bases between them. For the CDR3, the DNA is TGTGCCAGCAGCTTACCCCAGAACTCTGGGGCCAACGTCCTGACTTTC. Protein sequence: CASSLPQNSGANVLTF.

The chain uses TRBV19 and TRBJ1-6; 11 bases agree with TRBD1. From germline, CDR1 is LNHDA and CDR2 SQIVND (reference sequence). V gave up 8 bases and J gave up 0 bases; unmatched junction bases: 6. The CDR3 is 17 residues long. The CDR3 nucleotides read TGTGCCAGTGGTGGACAGGGGGCAAGCTCCTATAATTCACCCCTCCACTTT. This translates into CASGGQGASSYNSPLHF.

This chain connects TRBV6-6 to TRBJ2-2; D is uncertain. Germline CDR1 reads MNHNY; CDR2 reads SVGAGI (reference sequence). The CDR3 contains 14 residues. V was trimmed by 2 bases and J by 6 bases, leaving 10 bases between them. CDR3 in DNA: TGTGCCAGCAGTTACAATCAGTTCTCCGGGGAGCTGTTTTTT. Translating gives CASSYNQFSGELFF.

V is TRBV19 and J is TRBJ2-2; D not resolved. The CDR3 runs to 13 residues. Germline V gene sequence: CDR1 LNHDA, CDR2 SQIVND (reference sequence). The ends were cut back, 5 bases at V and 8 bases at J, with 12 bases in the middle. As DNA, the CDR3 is TGTGCCAGTAGTTCGACACGGCGAGGGGAGCTGTTTTTT. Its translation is CASSSTRRGELFF.

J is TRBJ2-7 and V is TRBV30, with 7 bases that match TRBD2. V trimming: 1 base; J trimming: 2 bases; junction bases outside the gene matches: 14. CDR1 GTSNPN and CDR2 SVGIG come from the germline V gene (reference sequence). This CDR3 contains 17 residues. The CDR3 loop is CAWSDPPRLAATYEQYF. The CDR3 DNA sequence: TGTGCCTGGAGTGACCCCCCCCGGCTAGCGGCCACCTACGAGCAGTACTTC.

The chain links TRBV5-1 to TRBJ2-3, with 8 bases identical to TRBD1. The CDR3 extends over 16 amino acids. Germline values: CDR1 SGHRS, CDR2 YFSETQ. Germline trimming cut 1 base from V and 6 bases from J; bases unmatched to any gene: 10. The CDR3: CASSLSAQGVWDTQYF. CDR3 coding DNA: TGCGCCAGCAGCTTGTCGGCACAGGGGGTATGGGATACGCAGTATTTT.

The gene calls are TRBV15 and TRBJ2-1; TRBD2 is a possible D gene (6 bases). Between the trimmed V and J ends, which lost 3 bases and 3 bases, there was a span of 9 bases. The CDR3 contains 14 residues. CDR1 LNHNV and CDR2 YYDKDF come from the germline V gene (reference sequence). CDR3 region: CATSRGGIYNEQFF. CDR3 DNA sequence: TGTGCCACCAGCAGGGGGGGAATCTACAATGAGCAGTTCTTC.

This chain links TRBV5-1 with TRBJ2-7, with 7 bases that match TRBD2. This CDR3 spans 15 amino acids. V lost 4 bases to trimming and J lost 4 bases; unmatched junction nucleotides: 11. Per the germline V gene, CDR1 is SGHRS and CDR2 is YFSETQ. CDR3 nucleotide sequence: TGCGCCAGCAGCGTCGGTGGGCTAGCGGTGTACGAGCAGTACTTC. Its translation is CASSVGGLAVYEQYF.

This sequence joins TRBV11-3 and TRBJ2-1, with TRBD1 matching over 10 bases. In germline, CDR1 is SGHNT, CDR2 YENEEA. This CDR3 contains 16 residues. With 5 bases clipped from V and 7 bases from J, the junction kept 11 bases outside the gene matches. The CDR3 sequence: CASSPRWDRGGNEQFF. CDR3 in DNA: TGTGCCAGCAGCCCCCGCTGGGACAGGGGTGGGAATGAGCAGTTCTTC.

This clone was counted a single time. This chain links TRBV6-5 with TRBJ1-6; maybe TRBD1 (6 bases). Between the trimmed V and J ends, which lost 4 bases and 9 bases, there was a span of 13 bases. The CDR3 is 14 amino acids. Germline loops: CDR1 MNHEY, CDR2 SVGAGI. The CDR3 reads CASSSDRSGSPLHF. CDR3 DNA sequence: TGTGCCAGCAGTTCCGACAGGAGCGGTTCACCCCTCCACTTT.

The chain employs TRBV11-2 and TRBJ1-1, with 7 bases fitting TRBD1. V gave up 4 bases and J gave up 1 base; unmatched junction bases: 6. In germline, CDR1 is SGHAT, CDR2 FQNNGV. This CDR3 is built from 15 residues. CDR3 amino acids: CASSSPRGANTEAFF. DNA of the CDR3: TGTGCCAGCAGCTCCCCCAGGGGGGCGAACACTGAAGCTTTCTTT.

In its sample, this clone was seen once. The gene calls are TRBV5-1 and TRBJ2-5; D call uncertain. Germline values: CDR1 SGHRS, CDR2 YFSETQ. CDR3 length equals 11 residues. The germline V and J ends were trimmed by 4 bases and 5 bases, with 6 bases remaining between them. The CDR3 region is CASSNWETQYF. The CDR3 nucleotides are TGCGCCAGCAGCAACTGGGAGACCCAGTACTTC. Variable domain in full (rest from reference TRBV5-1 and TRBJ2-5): KAGVTQTPRYLIKTRGQQVTLSCSPISGHRSVSWYQQTPGQGLQFLFEYFSETQRNKGNFPGRFSGRQFSNSRSEMNVSTLELGDSALYLCASSNWETQYFGPGTRLLVL.

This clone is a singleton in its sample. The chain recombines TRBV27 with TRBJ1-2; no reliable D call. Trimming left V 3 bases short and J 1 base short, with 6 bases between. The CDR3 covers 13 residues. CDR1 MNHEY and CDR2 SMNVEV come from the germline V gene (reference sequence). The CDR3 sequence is CASSLSLNYGYTF. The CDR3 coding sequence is TGTGCCAGCAGTTTGTCCCTTAACTATGGCTACACCTTC.

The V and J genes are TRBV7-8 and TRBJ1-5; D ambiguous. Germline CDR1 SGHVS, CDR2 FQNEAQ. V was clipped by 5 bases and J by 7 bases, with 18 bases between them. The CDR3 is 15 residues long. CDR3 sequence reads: CASSISSRPGQPQHF. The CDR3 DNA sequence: TGTGCCAGCAGCATAAGCAGCCGGCCAGGACAGCCCCAGCATTTT.